A selection of T cell receptor beta chains follows, all from one sample in a study of T cells in Graves' hyperthyroidism and ophthalmopathy. One entry per CDR3 protein, called by TCRdb with MiXCR from the multiplex PCR reads. The table records over 500,000 distinct CDR3 sequences, about 16% of them present only once. The source material was blood. These receptor sequences come from a woman under 40 with Graves' ophthalmopathy. Each CDR3 is given with its conserved first and last residue. The order of the fields is D gene, clone size, J gene, V gene, CDR3 DNA, CDR3 protein. D genes are given only for firm matches. Clone sizes are given selectively: once, few, many, or a class where the clone is expanded.

D gene: TRBD1; clone size: NA; J gene: TRBJ1-5; V gene: TRBV19; CDR3 DNA: TGTGCCAGTAGTGTGACAGGGCCCTCCAATCAGCCCCAGCATTTT; CDR3 protein: CASSVTGPSNQPQHF
D gene: NA; clone size: many; J gene: TRBJ2-3; V gene: TRBV2; CDR3 DNA: TGTGCCAGCATGGGGTCAGACACAGATACGCAGTATTTT; CDR3 protein: CASMGSDTDTQYF
D gene: TRBD1; clone size: NA; J gene: TRBJ1-1; V gene: TRBV5-1; CDR3 DNA: TGCGCCAGCAGCGTGACAGGGGAATTTGCGAGGAACACTGAAGCTTTCTTT; CDR3 protein: CASSVTGEFARNTEAFF
D gene: NA; clone size: NA; J gene: TRBJ2-1; V gene: TRBV7-2; CDR3 DNA: TGTGCCAGTAGTGCAGGAGGGGCCTCAAGAGGAGAGCAGTTCTTC; CDR3 protein: CASSAGGASRGEQFF
D gene: NA; clone size: few; J gene: TRBJ1-5; V gene: TRBV30; CDR3 DNA: TGTGCCTGGAGTGCGGACCTCGGGGCAAACAATCAGCCCCAGCATTTT; CDR3 protein: CAWSADLGANNQPQHF
D gene: NA; clone size: NA; J gene: TRBJ2-7; V gene: TRBV30; CDR3 DNA: TGTGCCTGGAGTGTGGGTGCGGGAACTTACGAGCAGTACTTC; CDR3 protein: CAWSVGAGTYEQYF
D gene: TRBD2; clone size: many; J gene: TRBJ2-1; V gene: TRBV20-1; CDR3 DNA: TGCAGTGCTCGACTAGCGGGAGTATCCTACAATGAGCAGTTCTTC; CDR3 protein: CSARLAGVSYNEQFF
D gene: NA; clone size: once; J gene: TRBJ1-5; V gene: TRBV19; CDR3 DNA: TGTGCCAGCAGGGACATCGGCAATCAGCCCCAGCATTTT; CDR3 protein: CASRDIGNQPQHF
D gene: NA; clone size: few; J gene: TRBJ1-1; V gene: TRBV9; CDR3 DNA: TGTGCCAGCAGCGTAGCACAGGTAAACACTGAAGCTTTCTTT; CDR3 protein: CASSVAQVNTEAFF
D gene: NA; clone size: many; J gene: TRBJ2-3; V gene: TRBV3-1; CDR3 DNA: TGTGCCAGCAGCCAAGGGGGAGGACCTCCCACGCAGTATTTT; CDR3 protein: CASSQGGGPPTQYF
D gene: TRBD1; clone size: few; J gene: TRBJ1-1; V gene: TRBV28; CDR3 DNA: TGTGCCAGCAGTGCCGCCGGGACAGGGTTTATCACTGAAGCTTTCTTT; CDR3 protein: CASSAAGTGFITEAFF
D gene: TRBD2; clone size: NA; J gene: TRBJ2-3; V gene: TRBV6-1; CDR3 DNA: TGTGCCAGCAGTGCGCCTAGCGGCAGCACAGATACGCAGTATTTT; CDR3 protein: CASSAPSGSTDTQYF
D gene: NA; clone size: few; J gene: TRBJ1-1; V gene: TRBV20-1; CDR3 DNA: TGCAGTGCTAGCAGGGGCACTGAAGCTTTCTTT; CDR3 protein: CSASRGTEAFF
D gene: TRBD2; clone size: many; J gene: TRBJ2-5; V gene: TRBV7-2; CDR3 DNA: TGTGCCAGCAGCCGTACCGGGACTAGCGGAGAGACCCAGTACTTC; CDR3 protein: CASSRTGTSGETQYF
D gene: NA; clone size: NA; J gene: TRBJ2-7; V gene: TRBV20-1; CDR3 DNA: TGCAGTGCTAGGGGGGACGGGACCTACGAGCAGTACTTC; CDR3 protein: CSARGDGTYEQYF
D gene: TRBD1; clone size: few; J gene: TRBJ2-3; V gene: TRBV20-1; CDR3 DNA: TGCAGTGCTAGAGTTGGTCGAGGACAGGGGGCGGTTGGCACAGATACGCAGTATTTT; CDR3 protein: CSARVGRGQGAVGTDTQYF
D gene: NA; clone size: NA; J gene: TRBJ1-4; V gene: TRBV2; CDR3 DNA: TGTGCCAGCAATTTTCAGGCGCGGGGAAAACTGTTTTTT; CDR3 protein: CASNFQARGKLFF
D gene: TRBD1; clone size: NA; J gene: TRBJ2-1; V gene: TRBV7-3; CDR3 DNA: TGTGCCAGCAACCAACAGGGGTGGAATGAGCAGTTCTTC; CDR3 protein: CASNQQGWNEQFF
D gene: TRBD1; clone size: NA; J gene: TRBJ1-6; V gene: TRBV7-8; CDR3 DNA: TGTGCCAGCAGCTTCGGACAGGGGGAGGCACCCCTCCACTTT; CDR3 protein: CASSFGQGEAPLHF
D gene: TRBD2; clone size: few; J gene: TRBJ2-7; V gene: TRBV20-1; CDR3 DNA: TGCAGTATTCGGGAGGGAGGGTACGAGCAGTACTTC; CDR3 protein: CSIREGGYEQYF
D gene: TRBD2; clone size: few; J gene: TRBJ2-1; V gene: TRBV4-3; CDR3 DNA: TGCGCCAGCAGCCAAGATTTCGCGGGAGTGGGCTACAATGAGCAGTTCTTC; CDR3 protein: CASSQDFAGVGYNEQFF
D gene: NA; clone size: few; J gene: TRBJ1-2; V gene: TRBV20-1; CDR3 DNA: TGCAGTGCTAGAGATGCTGGAAGCAGGGGCGACTATGGCTACACCTTC; CDR3 protein: CSARDAGSRGDYGYTF
D gene: NA; clone size: NA; J gene: TRBJ2-6; V gene: TRBV7-9; CDR3 DNA: TGTGCCAGCAGCTTGGACACGGGGTACTCTGGGGCCAACGTCCTGACTTTC; CDR3 protein: CASSLDTGYSGANVLTF
D gene: TRBD1; clone size: many; J gene: TRBJ1-5; V gene: TRBV5-1; CDR3 DNA: TGCGCCAGCAGCTTGCAGGGGACAGAGCCCCAGCATTTT; CDR3 protein: CASSLQGTEPQHF
D gene: TRBD2; clone size: many; J gene: TRBJ2-1; V gene: TRBV28; CDR3 DNA: TGTGCCAGCACCCTCACTAGCGCCGGGTACAATGAGCAGTTCTTC; CDR3 protein: CASTLTSAGYNEQFF
D gene: TRBD2; clone size: NA; J gene: TRBJ2-2; V gene: TRBV29-1; CDR3 DNA: TGCAGCGTTCGAGGACTAGCGGGGAACACCGGGGAGCTGTTTTTT; CDR3 protein: CSVRGLAGNTGELFF
D gene: NA; clone size: many; J gene: TRBJ2-1; V gene: TRBV28; CDR3 DNA: TGTGCCAGCAGCCGATTAAGCCCAGAATACAATGAGCAGTTCTTC; CDR3 protein: CASSRLSPEYNEQFF
D gene: TRBD1; clone size: few; J gene: TRBJ2-7; V gene: TRBV29-1; CDR3 DNA: TGCAGCGTTCAAGTCCCAGGGGGCACCTACGAGCAGTACTTC; CDR3 protein: CSVQVPGGTYEQYF
D gene: NA; clone size: few; J gene: TRBJ1-4; V gene: TRBV12-3/TRBV12-4; CDR3 DNA: TGTGCCAGCACCACCAGGGAGAGGGCCAACAAACTGTTTTTT; CDR3 protein: CASTTRERANKLFF
D gene: TRBD2; clone size: NA; J gene: TRBJ2-1; V gene: TRBV20-1; CDR3 DNA: TGCAGTGCTACCTCCACTAGCGGAAAGTCCAATGAGCAGTTCTTC; CDR3 protein: CSATSTSGKSNEQFF
D gene: TRBD1; clone size: NA; J gene: TRBJ1-4; V gene: TRBV12-3/TRBV12-4; CDR3 DNA: TGTGCCAGCAGTAGGGGACAGGGGCAAGGGGCTAATGAAAAACTGTTTTTT; CDR3 protein: CASSRGQGQGANEKLFF
D gene: NA; clone size: NA; J gene: TRBJ1-1; V gene: TRBV25-1; CDR3 DNA: TGTGCCAGCAGTTCGCAGGGAATGACTGAAGCTTTCTTT; CDR3 protein: CASSSQGMTEAFF
D gene: NA; clone size: few; J gene: TRBJ1-5; V gene: TRBV6-1; CDR3 DNA: TGTGCCAGCAGGAAGGAGGCGGGGGCTCTAAGACAGCCCCAGCATTTT; CDR3 protein: CASRKEAGALRQPQHF
D gene: NA; clone size: few; J gene: TRBJ1-1; V gene: TRBV9; CDR3 DNA: TGTGCCAGCAGCGCTTCAGGGATGAACACTGAAGCTTTCTTT; CDR3 protein: CASSASGMNTEAFF
D gene: TRBD1; clone size: few; J gene: TRBJ1-1; V gene: TRBV5-1; CDR3 DNA: TGCGCCAGCAGCTTGAGTCTCAGGGGGGCTGAAGCTCTCTTT; CDR3 protein: CASSLSLRGAEALF
D gene: NA; clone size: few; J gene: TRBJ2-1; V gene: TRBV18; CDR3 DNA: TGTGCCAGCTCCCCGAGGGTTGGGAATGAGCAGTTCTTC; CDR3 protein: CASSPRVGNEQFF
D gene: NA; clone size: many; J gene: TRBJ2-7; V gene: TRBV20-1; CDR3 DNA: TGCAGTGCTCTTACTCCAGGGGACGAGCAGTACTTC; CDR3 protein: CSALTPGDEQYF
D gene: NA; clone size: NA; J gene: TRBJ2-7; V gene: TRBV15; CDR3 DNA: TGTGCCACCAGCAGGGTAATAGGGGTAAGCTCCTACGAGCAGTACTTC; CDR3 protein: CATSRVIGVSSYEQYF
D gene: NA; clone size: many; J gene: TRBJ2-3; V gene: TRBV5-1; CDR3 DNA: TGCGCCAGCAGCCCCTCCCCGGCAGGGGCCACAGATACGCAGTATTTT; CDR3 protein: CASSPSPAGATDTQYF
D gene: TRBD2; clone size: few; J gene: TRBJ2-5; V gene: TRBV20-1; CDR3 DNA: TGCAGTGCTAGTCCCACTAGCGGGAGGGCCAGGGAGACCCAGTACTTC; CDR3 protein: CSASPTSGRARETQYF